This T cell receptor beta chain originates from a study of monozygotic twins with inflammatory bowel disease (dated by TCRdb to about 2019). Regarding the complete study: The full study comprised some 30 monozygotic twin pairs: nine German pairs (four IBD-concordant, five IBD-discordant) and 19 IBD-discordant Danish pairs. Each individual had, on average, about 151 000 unique TCRalpha sequences and 181 000 unique TCRbeta sequences available for analysis. Disease-associated traits were sought mainly through comparisons between IBD patients and their genetically identical healthy co-twins within discordant pairs.

About this clonotype itself: Its recognized antigen is unknown.

The study at large found these results: The analysis was unable to tell apart different T cell subtypes. Because patients were on differing immunosuppressive treatments, the repertoires may have picked up extra background noise and inter-individual variability. IBD patients had lower TCRbeta repertoire diversity, measured by the inverse Simpson index, than their healthy co-twins. No single strong signal or clonotype linked to IBD turned up in the results, so the idea that one exists was not supported. Repertoire similarity did not differ between concordant and discordant twins, possibly due to limited statistical power. Compared with healthy twins, IBD patients shared fewer clonotypes with other individuals, and the difference was most pronounced in patients with signs of disease activity.

From each donor, a roughly 2.5 ml peripheral blood sample was drawn into PAXgene tubes and stored at -80 degrees C. Total RNA was isolated from whole blood with the PAXgene blood miRNA kit on an automated QIAcube, without T cell sorting. Peripheral blood from monozygotic twin pairs concordant or discordant for inflammatory bowel disease was subjected to deep TCRalpha and TCRbeta repertoire profiling with unique molecular barcoding. Smoking habits were recorded for all twin pairs, and each individual was classified as a current, former or never smoker. CDR1 KGHDR and CDR2 SFDVKD were looked up in the germline V gene. The CDR3 runs 16 amino acids, cysteine and phenylalanine included. No DNA sequence is on record. The library came from 5' RACE. Each TCR library was prepared from about 4,000 ng of total RNA. For each sample, cDNA synthesis with SMARTScribe reverse transcriptase was split into eight separate reactions. During cDNA synthesis, template switching was used to introduce unique molecular identifiers that contained a 6-nucleotide sample barcode. Two nested PCRs of approximately 16 and 9 cycles amplified the TCRalpha and TCRbeta cDNA, and bead purification followed each PCR. Before amplification, the cDNA was both treated with uracil DNA-glycosylase and purified with the QIAquick PCR purification kit. In the second PCR, Illumina TruSeq-compatible adapters and sample-specific barcodes were added. Library quality and concentration were assessed using TapeStation and Qubit, and 5 to 6 ng of each library was pooled. Pooled libraries were sequenced on an Illumina HiSeq2500 single-index Rapid Run with 2 x 100 bp reads and custom sequencing primers. In the paper's pipeline: UMI-based consensus assembly with MiGEC version 1.2.6 was used to correct PCR and sequencing errors. MiXCR version 2.1.1 was used for V(D)J alignment, clonotype assembly and CDR3 extraction. Normalisation of gene usage, clonotype sharing and MAIT/NKT TCR abundance was achieved by analysing the top 1000, 10 000 and 20 000 clonotypes per sample. After downsampling to 27 000 UMIs, diversity was calculated as the inverse Simpson index using the vegan R package. Statistical testing used paired Mann-Whitney U tests on the discordant twin pairs and applied Benjamini-Hochberg correction for multiple testing. Each entry corresponds to one CDR3 protein sequence from reads that TCRdb reprocessed, and DNA is not given. The V and J calls were not made by the authors but by TCRdb's processing. The table held for this sample gives 350,000 to 550,000 distinct CDR3 sequences. 2.4% of the sample belongs to the ten largest clones.

Sequences were obtained from blood. This receptor chain uses TRBV24-1 and TRBJ2-2; the TCRdb D gene call, TRBD1, has no DNA to confirm it. The sequence derives from a human donor with ulcerative colitis or Crohn's disease, or a healthy co-twin of an affected twin (not recorded which). This receptor has the CDR3 CATSDLTTGATGELFF.